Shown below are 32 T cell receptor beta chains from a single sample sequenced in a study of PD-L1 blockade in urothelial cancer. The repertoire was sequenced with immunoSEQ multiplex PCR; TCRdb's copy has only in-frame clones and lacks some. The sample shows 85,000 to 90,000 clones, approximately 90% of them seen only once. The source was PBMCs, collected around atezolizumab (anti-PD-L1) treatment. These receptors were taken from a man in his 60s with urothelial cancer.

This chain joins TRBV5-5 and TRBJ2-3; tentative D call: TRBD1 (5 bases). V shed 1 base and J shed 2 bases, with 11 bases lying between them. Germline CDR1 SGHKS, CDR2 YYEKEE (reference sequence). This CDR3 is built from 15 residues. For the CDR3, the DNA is TGTGCCAGCAGCTTGTCAGGGCAGTACACAGATACGCAGTATTTT. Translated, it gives CASSLSGQYTDTQYF.

The CDR3 coding sequence is TGTGCCAGCAGCTCCTGGGGGCTACAAGAGACCCAGTACTTC. This gives the protein CASSSWGLQETQYF. The V gene is TRBV7-2, the J gene TRBJ2-5; tentative D call: TRBD1 (6 bases). Germline CDR1 is SGHTA and CDR2 is FQGNSA. V lost 4 bases and J lost 2, with 11 bases in between. This CDR3 comprises 14 residues.

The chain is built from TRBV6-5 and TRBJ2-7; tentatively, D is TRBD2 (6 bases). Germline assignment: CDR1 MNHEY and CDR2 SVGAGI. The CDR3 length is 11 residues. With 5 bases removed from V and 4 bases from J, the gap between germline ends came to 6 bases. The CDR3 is CASSGGYEQYF. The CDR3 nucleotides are TGTGCCAGCAGTGGGGGGTACGAGCAGTACTTC.

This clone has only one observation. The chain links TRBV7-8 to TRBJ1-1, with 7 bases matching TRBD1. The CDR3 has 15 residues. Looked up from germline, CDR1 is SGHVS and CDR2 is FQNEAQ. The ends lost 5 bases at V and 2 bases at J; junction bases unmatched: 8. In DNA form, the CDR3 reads TGTGCCAGCAGCCCAAGCCGGACAGGTAACACTGAAGCTTTCTTT. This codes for CASSPSRTGNTEAFF.

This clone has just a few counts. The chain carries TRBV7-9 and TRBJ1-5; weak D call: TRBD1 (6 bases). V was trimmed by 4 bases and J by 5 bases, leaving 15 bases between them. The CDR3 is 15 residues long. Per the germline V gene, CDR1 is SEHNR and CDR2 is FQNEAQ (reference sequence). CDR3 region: CASSSGESVDQPQHF. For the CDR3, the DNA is TGTGCCAGCAGCTCAGGGGAGAGTGTCGATCAGCCCCAGCATTTT.

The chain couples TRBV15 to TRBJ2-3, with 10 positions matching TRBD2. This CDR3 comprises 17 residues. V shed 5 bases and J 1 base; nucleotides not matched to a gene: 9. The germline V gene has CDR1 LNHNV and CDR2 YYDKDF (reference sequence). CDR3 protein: CATSGRGLATRTDTQYF. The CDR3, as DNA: TGTGCCACCAGCGGAAGGGGACTAGCGACCCGCACAGATACGCAGTATTTT.

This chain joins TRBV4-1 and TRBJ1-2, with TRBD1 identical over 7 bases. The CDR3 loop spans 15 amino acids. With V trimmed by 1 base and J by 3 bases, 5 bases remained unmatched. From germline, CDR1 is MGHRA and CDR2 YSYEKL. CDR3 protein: CASSQGVTGDYGYTF. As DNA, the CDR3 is TGCGCCAGCAGCCAAGGTGTCACAGGGGACTATGGCTACACCTTC.

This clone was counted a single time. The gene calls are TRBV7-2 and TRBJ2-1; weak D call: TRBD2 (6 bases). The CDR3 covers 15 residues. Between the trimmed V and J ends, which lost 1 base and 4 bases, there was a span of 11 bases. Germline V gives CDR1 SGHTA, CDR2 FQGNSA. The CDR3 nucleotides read TGTGCCAGCAGCTTAGGGGCGGGACCTTACAATGAGCAGTTCTTC. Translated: CASSLGAGPYNEQFF.

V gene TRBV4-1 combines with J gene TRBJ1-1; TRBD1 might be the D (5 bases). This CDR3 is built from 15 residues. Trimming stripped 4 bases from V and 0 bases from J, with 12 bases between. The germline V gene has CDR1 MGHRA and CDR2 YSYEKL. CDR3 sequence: CASSLGGGVNTEAFF. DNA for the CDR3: TGCGCCAGCAGCCTCGGTGGAGGGGTGAACACTGAAGCTTTCTTT.

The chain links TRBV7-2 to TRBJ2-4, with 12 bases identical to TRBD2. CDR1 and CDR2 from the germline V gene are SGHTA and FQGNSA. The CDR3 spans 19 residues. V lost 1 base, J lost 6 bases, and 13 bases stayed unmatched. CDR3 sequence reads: CASSLGAASGGAGRNIQYF. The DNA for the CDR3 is TGTGCCAGCAGCTTAGGGGCCGCTAGCGGGGGGGCCGGTCGAAACATTCAGTACTTC.

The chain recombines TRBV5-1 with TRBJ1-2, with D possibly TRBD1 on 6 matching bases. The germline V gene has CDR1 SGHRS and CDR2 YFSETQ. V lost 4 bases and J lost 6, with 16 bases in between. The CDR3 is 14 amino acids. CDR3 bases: TGCGCCAGCAGCCCTGGGGGGGGCGCGAATGGCTACACCTTC. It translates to CASSPGGGANGYTF.

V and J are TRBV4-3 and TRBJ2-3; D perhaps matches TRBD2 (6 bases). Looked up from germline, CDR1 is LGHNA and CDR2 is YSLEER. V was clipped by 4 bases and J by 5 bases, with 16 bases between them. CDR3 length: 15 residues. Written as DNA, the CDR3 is TGCGCCAGCAGCCCCACCGGGGGACGGTTAGATACGCAGTATTTT. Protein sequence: CASSPTGGRLDTQYF.

The CDR3 nucleotides read TGTGCCAGCAGCTCGACTAGCCTCCAAGAGACCCAGTACTTC. Its translation is CASSSTSLQETQYF. V is TRBV5-4 and J is TRBJ2-5, with 7 bases aligning to TRBD2. The trim removed 3 bases at V and 1 base at J, leaving 3 bases unmatched. The CDR3 is 14 residues long. Germline assignment: CDR1 SGHNT and CDR2 YYREEE (reference sequence).

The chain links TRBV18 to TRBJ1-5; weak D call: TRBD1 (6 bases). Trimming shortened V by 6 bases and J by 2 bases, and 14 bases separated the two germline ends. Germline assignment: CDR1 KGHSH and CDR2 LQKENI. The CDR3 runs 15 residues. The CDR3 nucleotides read TGTGCCAGCTCGCCGACAGGTCTGGGCAATCAGCCCCAGCATTTT. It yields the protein CASSPTGLGNQPQHF.

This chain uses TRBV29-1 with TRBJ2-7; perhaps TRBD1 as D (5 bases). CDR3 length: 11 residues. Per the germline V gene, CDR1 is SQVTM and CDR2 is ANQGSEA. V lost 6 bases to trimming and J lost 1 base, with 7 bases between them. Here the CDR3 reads CSVQGSYEQYF. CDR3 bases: TGCAGCGTGCAGGGTTCCTACGAGCAGTACTTC.

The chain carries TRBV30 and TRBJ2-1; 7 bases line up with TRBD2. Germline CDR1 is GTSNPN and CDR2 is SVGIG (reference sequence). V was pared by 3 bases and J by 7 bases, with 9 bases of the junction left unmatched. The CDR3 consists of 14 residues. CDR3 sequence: CAWSPGGSINEQFF. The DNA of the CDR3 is TGTGCCTGGAGCCCCGGGGGGTCTATAAATGAGCAGTTCTTC.

CDR3 bases: TGTGCCAGCAGCTTAGCCCAGACTGGCGGAGGAGATACGCAGTATTTT. Translation: CASSLAQTGGGDTQYF. V and J are TRBV13 and TRBJ2-3, with D possibly TRBD2 on 5 matching bases. Trimming shortened V by 1 base and J by 5 bases, and 16 bases separated the two germline ends. The CDR3 is made up of 16 amino acids. The germline CDR1 and CDR2 sequences are PRHDT and FYEKMQ (reference sequence).

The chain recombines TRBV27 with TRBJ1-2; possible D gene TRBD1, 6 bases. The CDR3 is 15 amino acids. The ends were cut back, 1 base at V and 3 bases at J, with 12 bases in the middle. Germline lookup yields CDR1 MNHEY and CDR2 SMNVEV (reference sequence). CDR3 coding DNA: TGTGCCAGCAGTTTATACTCCCACAGGGACTATGGCTACACCTTC. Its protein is CASSLYSHRDYGYTF.

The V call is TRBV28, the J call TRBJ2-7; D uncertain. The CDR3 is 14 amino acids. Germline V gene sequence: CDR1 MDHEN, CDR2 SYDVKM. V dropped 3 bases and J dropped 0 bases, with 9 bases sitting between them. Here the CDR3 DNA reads TGTGCCAGCAGTTTCGTACAGAACTCCTACGAGCAGTACTTC. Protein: CASSFVQNSYEQYF. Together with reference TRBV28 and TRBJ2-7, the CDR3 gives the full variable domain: DVKVTQSSRYLVKRTGEKVFLECVQDMDHENMFWYRQDPGLGLRLIYFSYDVKMKEKGDIPEGYSVSREKKERFSLILESASTNQTSMYLCASSFVQNSYEQYFGPGTRLTVT.

The CDR3 DNA follows: TGTGCCAGCAGTACCCTGGCTGGGCGACAGGGGAGGAACGAGCAGTACTTC. Protein: CASSTLAGRQGRNEQYF. The chain combines TRBV27 with TRBJ2-7; 8 nucleotides match TRBD1. This CDR3 is built from 17 residues. The germline gives CDR1 MNHEY, CDR2 SMNVEV (reference sequence). Losses at the gene ends were 5 bases for V and 5 bases for J; bases not matched to a gene: 17.

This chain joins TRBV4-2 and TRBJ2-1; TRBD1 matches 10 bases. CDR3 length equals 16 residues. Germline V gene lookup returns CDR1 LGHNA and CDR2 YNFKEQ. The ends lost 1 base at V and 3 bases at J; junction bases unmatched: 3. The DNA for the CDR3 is TGTGCCAGCAGCCAAGTCCGGACAGGGGGCTACAATGAGCAGTTCTTC. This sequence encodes CASSQVRTGGYNEQFF.

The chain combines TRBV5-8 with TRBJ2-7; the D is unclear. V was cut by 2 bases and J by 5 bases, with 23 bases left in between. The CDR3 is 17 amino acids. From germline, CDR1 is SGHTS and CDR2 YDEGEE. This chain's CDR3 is CASSFYRVSAVLHEQYF. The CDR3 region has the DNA TGTGCCAGCAGCTTTTATAGAGTCTCCGCGGTCCTCCACGAGCAGTACTTC.

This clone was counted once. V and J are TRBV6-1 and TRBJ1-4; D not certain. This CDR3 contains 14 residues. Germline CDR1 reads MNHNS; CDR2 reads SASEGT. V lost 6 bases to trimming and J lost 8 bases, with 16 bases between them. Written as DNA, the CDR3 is TGTGCCAGCAGCGTGACTCCTAAAGAGGAAAAACTGTTTTTT. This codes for CASSVTPKEEKLFF.

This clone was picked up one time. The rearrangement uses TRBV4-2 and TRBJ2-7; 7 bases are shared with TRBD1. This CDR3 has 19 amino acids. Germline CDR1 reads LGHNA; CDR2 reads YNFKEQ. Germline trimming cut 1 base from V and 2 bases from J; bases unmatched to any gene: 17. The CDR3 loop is CASSQGGSLRTGFTYEQYF. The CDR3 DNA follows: TGTGCCAGCAGCCAAGGGGGATCGTTAAGGACAGGATTTACCTACGAGCAGTACTTC.

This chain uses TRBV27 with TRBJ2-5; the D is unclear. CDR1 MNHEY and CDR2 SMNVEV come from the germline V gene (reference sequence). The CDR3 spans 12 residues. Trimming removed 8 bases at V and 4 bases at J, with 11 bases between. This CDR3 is CASGLFGETQYF. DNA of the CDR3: TGTGCCAGCGGATTATTCGGAGAGACCCAGTACTTC.

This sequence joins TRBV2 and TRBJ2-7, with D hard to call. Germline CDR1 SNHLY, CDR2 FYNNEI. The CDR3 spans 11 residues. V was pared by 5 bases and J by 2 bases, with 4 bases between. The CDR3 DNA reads TGTGCCAGCAGTTCTCCCTACGAGCAGTACTTC. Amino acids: CASSSPYEQYF. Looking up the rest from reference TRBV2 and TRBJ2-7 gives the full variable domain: EPEVTQTPSHQVTQMGQEVILRCVPISNHLYFYWYRQILGQKVEFLVSFYNNEISEKSEIFDDQFSVERPDGSNFTLKIRSTKLEDSAMYFCASSSPYEQYFGPGTRLTVT.

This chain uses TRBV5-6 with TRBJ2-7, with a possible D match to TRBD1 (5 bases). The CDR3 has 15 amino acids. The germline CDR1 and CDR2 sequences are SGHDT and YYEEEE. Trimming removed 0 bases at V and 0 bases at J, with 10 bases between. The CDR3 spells CASSLGQQLSYEQYF. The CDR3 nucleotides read TGTGCCAGCAGCTTGGGACAGCAACTCTCCTACGAGCAGTACTTC.

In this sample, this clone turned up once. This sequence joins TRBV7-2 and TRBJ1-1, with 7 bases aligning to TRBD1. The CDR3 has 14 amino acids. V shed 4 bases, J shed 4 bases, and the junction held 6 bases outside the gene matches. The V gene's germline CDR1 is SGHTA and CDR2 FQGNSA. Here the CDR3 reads CASSSGQRGTEAFF. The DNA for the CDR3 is TGTGCCAGCAGCTCGGGACAGAGGGGCACTGAAGCTTTCTTT.

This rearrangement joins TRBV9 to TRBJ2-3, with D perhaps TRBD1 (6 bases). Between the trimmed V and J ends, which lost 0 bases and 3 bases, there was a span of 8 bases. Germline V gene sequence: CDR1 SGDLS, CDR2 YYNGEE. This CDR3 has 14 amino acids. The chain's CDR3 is CASSVAQGTDTQYF. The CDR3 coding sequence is TGTGCCAGCAGCGTAGCCCAGGGGACAGATACGCAGTATTTT.

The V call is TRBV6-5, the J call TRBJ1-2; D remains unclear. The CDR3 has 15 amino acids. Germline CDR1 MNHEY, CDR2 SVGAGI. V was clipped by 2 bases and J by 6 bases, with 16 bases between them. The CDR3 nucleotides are TGTGCCAGCAGTTACGCCGGGGTTTTAGGAGATGGCTACACCTTC. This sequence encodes CASSYAGVLGDGYTF.

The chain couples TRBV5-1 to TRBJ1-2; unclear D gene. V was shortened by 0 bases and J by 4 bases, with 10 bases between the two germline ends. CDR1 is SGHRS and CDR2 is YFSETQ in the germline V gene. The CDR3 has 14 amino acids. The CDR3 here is CASSLEAGRYGYTF. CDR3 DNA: TGCGCCAGCAGCTTGGAAGCGGGCCGCTATGGCTACACCTTC. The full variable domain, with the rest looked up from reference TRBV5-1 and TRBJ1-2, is KAGVTQTPRYLIKTRGQQVTLSCSPISGHRSVSWYQQTPGQGLQFLFEYFSETQRNKGNFPGRFSGRQFSNSRSEMNVSTLELGDSALYLCASSLEAGRYGYTFGSGTRLTVV.

CDR3 sequence (DNA): TGTGCCACCAGCAGAGGAGGCGGCGGGAGGTCGTACGAGCAGTACTTC. Protein: CATSRGGGGRSYEQYF. This chain joins TRBV15 and TRBJ2-7; 8 nucleotides agree with TRBD2. This CDR3 spans 16 amino acids. Germline CDR1 LNHNV, CDR2 YYDKDF (reference sequence). J lost 4 bases, V lost 1 base, and 9 bases had no gene match.